The 21 T cell receptor beta chains reported below all come from one sample, sequenced in a study of T cell changes during pregnancy in multiple sclerosis. Assay used: immunoSEQ multiplex PCR; TCRdb lists only in-frame clones, some missing. The profile shows some 85,000 clones, more than 90% of them singletons. The starting material was peripheral blood, obtained in the second trimester of pregnancy. These receptors all come from a female donor with multiple sclerosis, enrolled in a pregnancy study.

V and J are TRBV6-6 and TRBJ2-7; tentatively, D is TRBD2 (6 bases). Trimming removed 3 bases at V and 4 bases at J, with 13 bases between. Germline assignment: CDR1 MNHNY and CDR2 SVGAGI (reference sequence). The CDR3 sequence is 14 residues long. This chain's CDR3 is CASSYGGNAYEQYF. The CDR3 DNA sequence: TGTGCCAGCAGTTATGGCGGGAACGCGTACGAGCAGTACTTC.

The count of this clone is one. The V and J genes are TRBV7-7 and TRBJ2-2; 13 bases are shared with TRBD2. CDR1 is SSHAT and CDR2 is FNYEAQ in the germline V gene (reference sequence). This CDR3 region has 18 residues. J gave up 5 bases and V 2 bases, and 8 bases lay outside the gene matches. Here the CDR3 reads CASSLTGLAGSGTGELFF. The CDR3 nucleotides read TGTGCCAGCAGCTTAACGGGACTAGCGGGGTCTGGGACCGGGGAGCTGTTTTTT. The full variable domain, completed using reference TRBV7-7 and TRBJ2-2, is GAGVSQSPRYKVTKRGQDVTLRCDPISSHATLYWYQQALGQGPEFLTYFNYEAQPDKSGLPSDRFSAERPEGSISTLTIQRTEQRDSAMYRCASSLTGLAGSGTGELFFGEGSRLTVL.

The genes are TRBV25-1 and TRBJ2-1; D is possibly TRBD2 (6 bases). This CDR3 region has 16 residues. V was cut by 0 bases and J by 3 bases, with 12 bases left in between. Germline lookup yields CDR1 MGHDK and CDR2 SYGVNS. CDR3 sequence (DNA): TGTGCCAGCAGTGAATATATTGTGGGGGGCTACAATGAGCAGTTCTTC. Its translation: CASSEYIVGGYNEQFF.

The rearrangement links TRBV4-3 to TRBJ2-7, with D tentatively TRBD1 (5 bases). The CDR3 has 15 amino acids. Germline V gene lookup returns CDR1 LGHNA and CDR2 YSLEER. Trimming shortened V by 4 bases and J by 4 bases, and 17 bases separated the two germline ends. In DNA, the CDR3 is TGCGCCAGCAGCCTCGACAGAAGTCGAGATTACGAGCAGTACTTC. This gives the protein CASSLDRSRDYEQYF.

CDR3 nucleotides: TGCGCCAGCAACCACCGGACTAGCGGGATCCCTAACACCGGGGAGCTGTTTTTT. Protein product: CASNHRTSGIPNTGELFF. V and J are TRBV5-1 and TRBJ2-2; 12 bases are a match to TRBD2. Unmatched junction bases numbered 11, after V lost 6 bases and J lost 2 bases. Germline V CDR1 and CDR2: SGHRS, YFSETQ. The CDR3 loop spans 18 amino acids.

The sample holds one count of this clone. This sequence joins TRBV12-1 and TRBJ2-5; whether TRBD2, the table's D call, matches the DNA was not checked. TRBV12-1 is a listed pseudogene. The CDR3 runs 15 residues. CDR3 loop: CASSFKRYFQETQYF. The DNA of the CDR3 is TGTGCCAGCAGCTTTAAGCGGTATTTTCAAGAGACCCAGTACTTC.

The CDR3 DNA reads as TGCACCACCGTCGGTGTACAGGGGGCACAAGCTTTCTTT. Amino acids: CTTVGVQGAQAFF. The chain couples TRBV29-1 to TRBJ1-1, with TRBD1 matching over 9 bases. Germline V gene lookup returns CDR1 SQVTM and CDR2 ANQGSEA. CDR3 size: 13 residues.

This chain joins TRBV28 and TRBJ2-1, with no clear D. V gave up 2 bases and J gave up 6 bases, with 8 bases separating them. Germline CDR1 and CDR2: MDHEN and SYDVKM. The CDR3 loop spans 13 amino acids. The CDR3 sequence is CASSLSSPNEQFF. Written as DNA, the CDR3 is TGTGCCAGCAGTTTAAGCTCCCCCAATGAGCAGTTCTTC.

This sequence joins TRBV19 and TRBJ2-6, with TRBD1 matching 8 bases. This CDR3 region has 19 residues. CDR1 is LNHDA, CDR2 SQIVND, per germline (reference sequence). J gave up 0 bases and V 8 bases, and 15 bases lay outside the gene matches. CDR3 in amino acids: CASALFGDRQNSGANVLTF. The CDR3 region has the DNA TGTGCCAGTGCTCTCTTCGGGGACAGGCAAAACTCTGGGGCCAACGTCCTGACTTTC.

A single count supports this clone. The V call is TRBV10-3, the J call TRBJ2-7, with 9 bases aligning to TRBD2. Germline CDR1 is ENHRY and CDR2 is SYGVKD. The CDR3 is 13 amino acids. Unmatched junction bases numbered 4, after V lost 6 bases and J lost 4 bases. The CDR3 region is CAISAREGYEQYF. CDR3 DNA: TGTGCCATCAGCGCGCGGGAGGGTTACGAGCAGTACTTC.

The V gene is TRBV9, the J gene TRBJ2-2, with D unclear. In germline, CDR1 is SGDLS, CDR2 YYNGEE. CDR3 length equals 12 residues. V lost 0 bases and J 7 bases, leaving 4 bases between the germline ends. The CDR3, as DNA: TGTGCCAGCAGCGTAGTCGTCGGGGAGCTGTTTTTT. Translating it yields CASSVVVGELFF.

This chain uses TRBV28 with TRBJ2-7, with 10 bases identical to TRBD1. After removal of 4 bases from V and 7 bases from J, the junction contained 10 bases not matched to a gene. From germline, CDR1 is MDHEN and CDR2 SYDVKM. The CDR3 runs to 15 residues. CDR3 DNA: TGTGCCAGCAGTTGGGGGGGGACAGGGGCGAGGGAGCAGTACTTC. Residues: CASSWGGTGAREQYF.

The genes are TRBV5-1 and TRBJ2-3; tentative D call: TRBD1 (5 bases). Germline CDR1 SGHRS, CDR2 YFSETQ. This CDR3 has 14 residues. Trimming removed 5 bases from V and 0 bases from J, with 10 bases in between. The CDR3 DNA follows: TGCGCCAGCAGAGAAGGACACAGCACAGATACGCAGTATTTT. Its protein is CASREGHSTDTQYF.

The CDR3 is CASSLDPGRTYEQYF. Written as DNA, the CDR3 is TGCGCCAGCAGCTTGGATCCGGGAAGGACCTACGAGCAGTACTTC. The chain uses TRBV5-1 and TRBJ2-7, with D maybe TRBD2 (5 bases). V gave up 0 bases and J gave up 2 bases, with 12 bases separating them. CDR1 is SGHRS and CDR2 is YFSETQ in the germline V gene. The CDR3 runs 15 residues.

CDR3 DNA: TGTGCCAGCTCCCAAAACAGGGGGCAAGACGAGCAGTACTTC. Protein: CASSQNRGQDEQYF. The J gene is TRBJ2-7, the V gene TRBV18; 9 positions agree with TRBD1. Germline loops: CDR1 KGHSH, CDR2 LQKENI. V trimming: 6 bases; J trimming: 5 bases; junction bases outside the gene matches: 8. The CDR3 is made up of 14 amino acids. Together with reference TRBV18 and TRBJ2-7, the CDR3 gives the full variable domain: NAGVMQNPRHLVRRRGQEARLRCSPMKGHSHVYWYRQLPEEGLKFMVYLQKENIIDESGMPKERFSAEFPKEGPSILRIQQVVRGDSAAYFCASSQNRGQDEQYFGPGTRLTVT.

V and J are TRBV9 and TRBJ2-1; the D gene is possibly TRBD1 (5 bases). The germline V and J ends were trimmed by 4 bases and 4 bases, with 9 bases remaining between them. The CDR3 has 13 residues. Germline assignment: CDR1 SGDLS and CDR2 YYNGEE. CDR3 residues: CASSLPGYNEQFF. The CDR3 DNA reads as TGTGCCAGCAGCCTCCCAGGGTACAATGAGCAGTTCTTC.

The chain links TRBV4-2 to TRBJ1-3; the D is unclear. Germline V lookup: CDR1 LGHNA, CDR2 YNFKEQ. The V end lost 2 bases, the J end lost 4 bases, and 6 bases lay between the germline ends. This CDR3 contains 13 residues. In DNA form, the CDR3 reads TGTGCCAGCAGCCAAAGCTCGGGAAACACCATATATTTT. Translating it yields CASSQSSGNTIYF.

The J gene is TRBJ2-3, the V gene TRBV7-9; D not certain. Trimming shortened V by 5 bases and J by 2 bases, and 11 bases separated the two germline ends. Germline CDR1 SEHNR, CDR2 FQNEAQ (reference sequence). This CDR3 has 14 amino acids. The CDR3 sequence: CASSTRHYTDTQYF. CDR3 DNA: TGTGCCAGCAGCACGCGTCACTACACAGATACGCAGTATTTT.

The chain has TRBV4-3 and TRBJ2-3, with 7 bases identical to TRBD2. CDR1 and CDR2 from the germline V gene are LGHNA and YSLEER. The CDR3 loop spans 15 amino acids. J was trimmed by 5 bases and V by 5 bases; bases with no gene match: 10. CDR3 amino acids: CASSSRTRDRDTQYF. CDR3 DNA sequence: TGCGCCAGCAGCTCCCGGACTAGGGATAGAGATACGCAGTATTTT.

V gene TRBV28 combines with J gene TRBJ2-7; 7 bases line up with TRBD2. This CDR3 has 16 amino acids. Germline-derived CDR1 and CDR2 are MDHEN and SYDVKM. V shed 4 bases and J 0 bases; nucleotides not matched to a gene: 9. The CDR3 coding sequence is TGTGCCAGCAGTTCCAATGTTGAGCGGGACTCCTACGAGCAGTACTTC. This codes for CASSSNVERDSYEQYF.

The chain carries TRBV6-6 and TRBJ2-5, with D possibly matching TRBD1 (5 bases). The CDR3 is 12 amino acids. Germline-derived CDR1 and CDR2 are MNHNY and SVGAGI (reference sequence). V gave up 7 bases and J gave up 2 bases, with 8 bases separating them. CDR3 sequence: CASTQGQETQYF. The CDR3 DNA reads as TGTGCCAGCACTCAGGGTCAAGAGACCCAGTACTTC.